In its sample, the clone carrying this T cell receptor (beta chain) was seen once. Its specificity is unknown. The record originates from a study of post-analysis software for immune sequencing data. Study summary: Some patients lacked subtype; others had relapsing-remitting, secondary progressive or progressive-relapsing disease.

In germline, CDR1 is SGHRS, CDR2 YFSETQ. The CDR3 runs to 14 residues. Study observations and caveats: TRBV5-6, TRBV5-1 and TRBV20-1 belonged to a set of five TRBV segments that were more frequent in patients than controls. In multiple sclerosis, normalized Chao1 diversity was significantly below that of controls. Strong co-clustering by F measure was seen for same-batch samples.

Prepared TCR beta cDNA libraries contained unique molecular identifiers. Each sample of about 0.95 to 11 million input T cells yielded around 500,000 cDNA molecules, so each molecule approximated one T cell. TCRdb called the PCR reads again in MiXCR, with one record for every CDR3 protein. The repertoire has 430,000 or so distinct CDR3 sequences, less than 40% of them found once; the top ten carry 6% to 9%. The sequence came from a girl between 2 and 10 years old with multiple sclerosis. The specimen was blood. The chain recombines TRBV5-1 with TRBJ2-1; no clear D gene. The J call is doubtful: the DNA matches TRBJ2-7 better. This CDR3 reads CASSLGRTYNEQYF. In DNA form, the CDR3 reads TGCGCCAGCAGCTTGGGACGGACCTACAATGAGCAGTACTTC.